The clone carrying this T cell receptor beta chain was counted once. The target antigen is unknown. The entry originates in a study of shared clonotypes between healthy human individuals. Study-wide points: It was anticipated that sequencing depth would influence how many clonotypes donors shared.

J lost 5 bases, V lost 7 bases, and 7 bases had no gene match. The CDR3 is 14 amino acids. Germline CDR1 and CDR2: MDHEN and SYDVKM. Authors' methods: ImmunoSEQ junction-only sequences lacked quality scores, so their filtering differed. Profiled with immunoSEQ multiplex PCR; TCRdb holds only in-frame clones, not every one. V, J and clone size derive from that table, while D and trimming were established from the DNA sequence. The table has approximately 2,000,000 clones, 80% to 95% seen once. This TCR came from a man aged 18 to 29 in good health. Some clones in this sample may be carry-over from other donors' samples. The chain uses TRBV28 and TRBJ2-5; 10 bases are a match to TRBD2. The sequenced sample consisted of naive CD4+ T cells from PBMCs. Noted subset: CD45RA+ positively selected. This CDR3 reads CASMASGSWETQYF. CDR3 nucleotide sequence: TGTGCCAGCATGGCTAGCGGGAGTTGGGAGACCCAGTACTTC.